This entry features one T cell receptor (beta chain) sequence. Its specificity is not known. In the PCR, 60 Vbeta and 13 Jbeta primers were used. Here immunoSEQ multiplex PCR was the method, and the copy in TCRdb shows in-frame clones only, minus some. The sample holds about 110,000 clones, about 80% seen once. The V gene's germline CDR1 is SGHDT and CDR2 YYEEEE. There are 14 residues in the CDR3. V dropped 0 bases and J dropped 2 bases, with 9 bases sitting between them. The sample belongs to a study of cytomegalovirus exposure and HLA in healthy donors. Background on the study: About 180 million T cells yielded some 120 million unique TCR beta sequences in earlier analysis. Within the Caucasian-associated ancestry cluster were roughly 81% of the approximately 400 genotyped donors.

The study, taken as a whole, reports: Reports state that TCR beta sequences accurately predicted most subjects' HLA-A and HLA-B alleles. Productive status was seen about 87% or about 30% of the time for most TCR beta V segments in an earlier analysis.

This TCR was recovered from a woman aged 45-60 years in good health and CMV-seropositive. The chain links TRBV5-6 to TRBJ2-7; D call uncertain. Specimen: PBMCs. The CDR3, as DNA: TGTGCCAGCAGCTTGGGAGGCCGTCCCTACGAGCAGTACTTC. It codes for CASSLGGRPYEQYF.